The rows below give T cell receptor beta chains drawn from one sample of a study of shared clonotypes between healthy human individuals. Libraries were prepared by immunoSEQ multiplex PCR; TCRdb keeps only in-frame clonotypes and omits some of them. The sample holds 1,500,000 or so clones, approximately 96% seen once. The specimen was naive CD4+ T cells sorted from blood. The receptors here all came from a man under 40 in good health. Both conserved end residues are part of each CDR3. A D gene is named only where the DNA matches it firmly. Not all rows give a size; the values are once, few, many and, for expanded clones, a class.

CDR3aa: CASSRTAGGPSYEQYF
CDR3nt: TGTGCCAGCAGTCGTACAGCGGGAGGACCTTCCTACGAGCAGTACTTC
j_gene: TRBJ2-7
abundance: -
d_gene: TRBD2
v_gene: TRBV27

CDR3aa: CACGTGGYEQYF
CDR3nt: TGTGCCTGCGGGACAGGAGGCTACGAGCAGTACTTC
j_gene: TRBJ2-7
abundance: once
d_gene: TRBD1
v_gene: TRBV30

CDR3aa: CSTRDTQSTDTQYF
CDR3nt: TGCAGCACCAGGGACACCCAGAGCACAGATACGCAGTATTTT
j_gene: TRBJ2-3
abundance: -
d_gene: -
v_gene: TRBV29-1

CDR3aa: CASSYGGPVYNEQFF
CDR3nt: TGTGCCAGCAGTTACGGGGGCCCCGTCTACAATGAGCAGTTCTTC
j_gene: TRBJ2-1
abundance: -
d_gene: -
v_gene: TRBV6-6

CDR3aa: CASKGALKGEQFF
CDR3nt: TGTGCCAGCAAGGGGGCCCTAAAGGGCGAGCAGTTCTTC
j_gene: TRBJ2-1
abundance: -
d_gene: TRBD1
v_gene: TRBV6-5

CDR3aa: CASGRTTGPYGYTF
CDR3nt: TGTGCCAGCGGGCGGACTACAGGGCCATATGGCTACACCTTC
j_gene: TRBJ1-2
abundance: few
d_gene: -
v_gene: TRBV7-9

CDR3aa: CASSTGTGTEAFF
CDR3nt: TGCGCCAGCAGCACCGGGACAGGGACTGAAGCTTTCTTT
j_gene: TRBJ1-1
abundance: -
d_gene: TRBD1
v_gene: TRBV5-1

CDR3aa: CASSAYGTGPYNEQFF
CDR3nt: TGTGCCAGCAGCGCTTATGGGACTGGCCCCTACAATGAGCAGTTCTTC
j_gene: TRBJ2-1
abundance: -
d_gene: -
v_gene: TRBV5-5

CDR3aa: CASSMRVSETQYF
CDR3nt: TGTGCCAGTAGTATGCGGGTTTCAGAGACCCAGTACTTC
j_gene: TRBJ2-5
abundance: -
d_gene: -
v_gene: TRBV19

CDR3aa: CASSVELAGVQYF
CDR3nt: TGTGCCAGCAGCGTAGAGCTAGCGGGAGTTCAGTACTTC
j_gene: TRBJ2-7
abundance: few
d_gene: TRBD2
v_gene: TRBV9

CDR3aa: CASSQSYSGLSNQPQHF
CDR3nt: TGTGCCAGCAGCCAATCTTATAGCGGATTGAGCAATCAGCCCCAGCATTTT
j_gene: TRBJ1-5
abundance: -
d_gene: -
v_gene: TRBV16

CDR3aa: CASSVGGTGTADTQYF
CDR3nt: TGTGCCAGCAGCGTAGGGGGGACAGGGACCGCAGATACGCAGTATTTT
j_gene: TRBJ2-3
abundance: once
d_gene: TRBD1
v_gene: TRBV9

CDR3aa: CASTPPGWGTQYF
CDR3nt: TGTGCCAGCACCCCACCGGGGTGGGGTACGCAGTATTTT
j_gene: TRBJ2-3
abundance: -
d_gene: -
v_gene: TRBV6-5

CDR3aa: CASSLVGGAYNEQFF
CDR3nt: TGTGCCAGCAGCTTAGTGGGGGGCGCATACAATGAGCAGTTCTTC
j_gene: TRBJ2-1
abundance: -
d_gene: -
v_gene: TRBV7-8

CDR3aa: CASSFSGSSYNEQFF
CDR3nt: TGTGCCAGCAGTTTTAGCGGGAGTTCCTACAATGAGCAGTTCTTC
j_gene: TRBJ2-1
abundance: -
d_gene: TRBD2
v_gene: TRBV6-5

CDR3aa: CASSKIHSTDTQYF
CDR3nt: TGTGCCAGCAGCAAAATCCACTCCACAGATACGCAGTATTTT
j_gene: TRBJ2-3
abundance: once
d_gene: -
v_gene: TRBV11-2

CDR3aa: CASSFREGQPQHF
CDR3nt: TGTGCCAGCAGTTTCAGGGAAGGCCAGCCCCAGCATTTT
j_gene: TRBJ1-5
abundance: -
d_gene: -
v_gene: TRBV28

CDR3aa: CASSLNYLVGLAGRFAGELFF
CDR3nt: TGCGCCAGCAGCTTGAATTATCTGGTGGGGCTAGCGGGACGGTTTGCCGGGGAGCTGTTTTTT
j_gene: TRBJ2-2
abundance: -
d_gene: TRBD2
v_gene: TRBV5-1

CDR3aa: CATSRTGTFNEKLFF
CDR3nt: TGTGCCACCAGCAGGACCGGGACTTTTAATGAAAAACTGTTTTTT
j_gene: TRBJ1-4
abundance: -
d_gene: -
v_gene: TRBV15

CDR3aa: CASSLVGYTF
CDR3nt: TGTGCCAGCAGCTTAGTTGGCTACACCTTC
j_gene: TRBJ1-2
abundance: -
d_gene: -
v_gene: TRBV7-9

CDR3aa: CASSLGQGGLAGNEQYF
CDR3nt: TGTGCCAGTAGTTTGGGACAGGGCGGGTTAGCGGGAAACGAGCAGTACTTC
j_gene: TRBJ2-7
abundance: -
d_gene: -
v_gene: TRBV19

CDR3aa: CASSPRLSGTSMASYNEQFF
CDR3nt: TGTGCCAGCTCCCCTCGGTTGTCCGGGACTAGTATGGCCTCCTACAATGAGCAGTTCTTC
j_gene: TRBJ2-1
abundance: -
d_gene: TRBD2
v_gene: TRBV18

CDR3aa: CASSLDSGETQYF
CDR3nt: TGTGCCAGCAGCTTGGACAGCGGGGAGACCCAGTACTTC
j_gene: TRBJ2-5
abundance: -
d_gene: -
v_gene: TRBV5-4

CDR3aa: CASSLEGGSYGYTF
CDR3nt: TGTGCCAGCAGCTTAGAGGGGGGAAGCTATGGCTACACCTTC
j_gene: TRBJ1-2
abundance: -
d_gene: -
v_gene: TRBV7-9

CDR3aa: CASSPRHGADTQYF
CDR3nt: TGTGCCAGCAGCCCACGCCATGGAGCAGATACGCAGTATTTT
j_gene: TRBJ2-3
abundance: -
d_gene: -
v_gene: TRBV5-6

CDR3aa: CASTGGGLAVWNEQFF
CDR3nt: TGTGCCAGCACGGGGGGCGGACTAGCGGTGTGGAATGAGCAGTTCTTC
j_gene: TRBJ2-1
abundance: once
d_gene: TRBD2
v_gene: TRBV18

CDR3aa: CASSPPRRFSNQPQHF
CDR3nt: TGTGCCAGCAGTCCCCCCCGGCGATTTAGCAATCAGCCCCAGCATTTT
j_gene: TRBJ1-5
abundance: -
d_gene: -
v_gene: TRBV28